This T cell receptor (beta chain) was captured in a study of blood T cell repertoires in COVID-19. In the study overall: In each case, the material was cDNA or gDNA derived from T cells, B-cell-depleted T cells, or PBMCs.

Germline V gives CDR1 WNHNN, CDR2 SYGVQD (reference sequence). The CDR3 spans 13 residues. With 7 bases clipped from V and 5 bases from J, the junction kept 2 bases outside the gene matches. Produced via immunoSEQ multiplex PCR; TCRdb's table is partial and in-frame only. The sample consists of around 300,000 clones, about 87% of them appearing once. This sequence originates from a man aged 25 to 40 who had recovered from COVID-19. This chain uses TRBV10-1 with TRBJ2-3; 11 bases map to TRBD2. The sample was PBMCs or T cells enriched from blood (not recorded which). The CDR3 region has the DNA TGCGCCAGCACTAGCGGGGGGATAGATACGCAGTATTTT. The encoded protein is CASTSGGIDTQYF.